This TCR beta chain was identified in a study of shared clonotypes between healthy human individuals. None of the donors, who were healthy HIV-negative adults, had recently had acute infections or vaccinations. Assay: immunoSEQ multiplex PCR; the TCRdb copy retains only in-frame clones and omits some. The sample contains some 2,400,000 clones, roughly 95% of which appear only once. This CDR3 comprises 15 residues. Between the trimmed V and J ends, which lost 5 bases and 9 bases, there was a span of 20 bases. Germline assignment: CDR1 SGHTA and CDR2 FQGNSA. The rearrangement uses TRBV7-2 and TRBJ2-1; D assignment may be TRBD1 or TRBD2 (5 bases each). The TCR was taken from a man younger than 35 in good health. What was sequenced was naive CD4+ T cells sorted from blood. Subset given: CD45RA+ positively selected. The CDR3: CASSMVGPFGGEQFF. DNA of the CDR3: TGTGCCAGCAGCATGGTGGGGCCCTTTGGGGGTGAGCAGTTCTTC.